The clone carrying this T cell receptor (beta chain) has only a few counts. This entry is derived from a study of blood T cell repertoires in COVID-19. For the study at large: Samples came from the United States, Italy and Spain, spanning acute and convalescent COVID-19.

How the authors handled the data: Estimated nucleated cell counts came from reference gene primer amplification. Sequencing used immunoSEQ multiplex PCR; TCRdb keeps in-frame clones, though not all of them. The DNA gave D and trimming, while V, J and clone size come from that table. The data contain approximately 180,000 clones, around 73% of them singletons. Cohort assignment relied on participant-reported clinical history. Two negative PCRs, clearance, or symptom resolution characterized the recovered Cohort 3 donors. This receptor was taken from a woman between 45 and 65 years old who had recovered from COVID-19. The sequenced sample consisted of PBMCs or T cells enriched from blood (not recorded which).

The CDR3 DNA follows: TGTGCCAGCAGAAAGACTAGCGGACCCTACGAGCAGTACTTC. Amino acids: CASRKTSGPYEQYF. The rearrangement joins TRBV2 to TRBJ2-7; 9 bases line up with TRBD2. Germline V gene data show CDR1 as SNHLY and CDR2 as FYNNEI. J gave up 2 bases and V 6 bases, and 5 bases lay outside the gene matches. The CDR3 is made up of 14 amino acids.